Below, 21 T cell receptor beta chains from the same sample are listed, as sequenced in a study of siplizumab effects on memory and regulatory T cells. Assay: immunoSEQ multiplex PCR; the TCRdb copy retains only in-frame clones and omits some. The table shows tens of thousands of clones, with around 98% occurring only once. Source material: naive CD8+ T cells sorted from blood. All receptors come from a human donor in good health.

J is TRBJ2-7 and V is TRBV5-1, with D perhaps matching TRBD1 or TRBD2 (5 bases each). Germline assignment: CDR1 SGHRS and CDR2 YFSETQ. Between the trimmed V and J ends, which lost 0 bases and 4 bases, there was a span of 14 bases. This CDR3 is 15 amino acids long. The CDR3 sequence: CASSLDPTRGYEQYF. The DNA for the CDR3 is TGCGCCAGCAGCTTGGACCCAACTAGGGGATACGAGCAGTACTTC.

The chain links TRBV2 to TRBJ2-5, with 7 bases that match TRBD1. V lost 11 bases, J lost 5 bases, and 11 bases stayed unmatched. The CDR3 loop spans 13 amino acids. Germline V lookup: CDR1 SNHLY, CDR2 FYNNEI. CDR3 protein: CAGQPTGIETQYF. DNA of the CDR3: TGTGCCGGCCAACCGACAGGGATCGAGACCCAGTACTTC.

Of note for this clone: The sample holds other DNA sequences that translate to the same CDR3. This chain connects TRBV19 to TRBJ2-1; no clear D. Per germline, CDR1 LNHDA and CDR2 SQIVND (reference sequence). V lost 6 bases to trimming and J lost 2 bases, with 8 bases between them. The CDR3 length is 13 residues. The CDR3 protein is CASSASAYNEQFF. CDR3 nucleotide sequence: TGTGCCAGTAGCGCCTCAGCCTACAATGAGCAGTTCTTC. The full variable domain, in which reference TRBV19 and TRBJ2-1 provide the parts outside the CDR3, is DGGITQSPKYLFRKEGQNVTLSCEQNLNHDAMYWYRQDPGQGLRLIYYSQIVNDFQKGDIAEGYSVSREKKESFPLTVTSAQKNPTAFYLCASSASAYNEQFFGPGTRLTVL.

The chain uses TRBV19 and TRBJ2-4; perhaps D is TRBD1 or TRBD2 (5 bases each). The CDR3 consists of 16 residues. The V gene lost 5 bases and the J gene lost 6 bases, with 20 bases spanning the gap. The germline CDR1 and CDR2 sequences are LNHDA and SQIVND (reference sequence). The CDR3: CASSPQGPGTGNIQYF. CDR3 DNA: TGTGCCAGTAGTCCCCAGGGACCGGGGACGGGAAACATTCAGTACTTC.

V usage is TRBV10-1 and J usage is TRBJ2-3; D possibly uses TRBD1 or TRBD2 (5 bases each). The germline CDR1 and CDR2 sequences are WNHNN and SYGVQD (reference sequence). The V and J ends lost 4 bases and 1 base respectively, with 9 bases between them. This CDR3 region has 14 residues. The DNA for the CDR3 is TGCGCCAGCAGTGGTTGGGACGGCACAGATACGCAGTATTTT. Residues: CASSGWDGTDTQYF.

In this sample, this clone turned up a few times. This chain uses TRBV5-1 with TRBJ2-7; the D gene is possibly TRBD1 (5 bases). With 2 bases removed from V and 2 bases from J, the gap between germline ends came to 11 bases. Per the germline V gene, CDR1 is SGHRS and CDR2 is YFSETQ. CDR3 size: 14 residues. CDR3 DNA: TGCGCCAGCAGCTTCGTGCCAGGGACCTACGAGCAGTACTTC. Its protein is CASSFVPGTYEQYF.

V and J are TRBV4-1 and TRBJ2-3, with D perhaps assigned TRBD1 or TRBD2 (6 bases each). Trimming pared 1 base from V and 4 bases from J, leaving 12 bases between. CDR1 and CDR2 from the germline V gene are MGHRA and YSYEKL. There are 15 residues in the CDR3. CDR3 in amino acids: CASSQGYREADTQYF. The CDR3 DNA is TGCGCCAGCAGCCAAGGATACAGGGAGGCAGATACGCAGTATTTT.

The genes are TRBV27 and TRBJ2-1; 9 bases map to TRBD1. The ends lost 2 bases at V and 8 bases at J; junction bases unmatched: 1. The CDR3 has 13 residues. Germline CDR1 is MNHEY and CDR2 is SMNVEV (reference sequence). The CDR3 sequence is CASSLRTGDEQFF. In DNA form, the CDR3 reads TGTGCCAGCAGTTTAAGGACAGGGGATGAGCAGTTCTTC.

CDR3 nucleotide sequence: TGTGCCAGCAGTTTAAGGCGCCAGGGACATGGCTACACCTTC. It translates to CASSLRRQGHGYTF. The chain couples TRBV27 to TRBJ1-2; D might be TRBD1 (5 bases). V lost 2 bases, J lost 6 bases, and 13 bases lay in between. This CDR3 has 14 residues. Germline CDR1 reads MNHEY; CDR2 reads SMNVEV (reference sequence).

This chain joins TRBV5-1 and TRBJ2-7, with D unclear. The V and J ends lost 7 bases and 5 bases respectively, with 19 bases between them. The CDR3 runs 14 residues. Germline values: CDR1 SGHRS, CDR2 YFSETQ. Here the CDR3 reads CASSRGWSPNEQYF. The CDR3 DNA reads TGCGCCAGCTCCCGAGGCTGGAGTCCCAACGAGCAGTACTTC.

This rearrangement joins TRBV7-9 to TRBJ2-5; 8 nucleotides line up with TRBD1. The CDR3 is 17 amino acids. CDR1 and CDR2 (germline): SEHNR, FQNEAQ (reference sequence). With 4 bases clipped from V and 0 bases from J, the junction kept 10 bases outside the gene matches. The CDR3 is CASSSIHQGAHQETQYF. CDR3 sequence (DNA): TGTGCCAGCAGCTCCATTCACCAGGGGGCCCACCAAGAGACCCAGTACTTC.

The V gene is TRBV27, the J gene TRBJ1-5; D not resolved. V dropped 5 bases and J dropped 1 base, with 6 bases sitting between them. The CDR3 extends over 13 amino acids. The germline CDR1 and CDR2 sequences are MNHEY and SMNVEV (reference sequence). The CDR3 DNA is TGTGCCAGCAGTCTTCACAGCAATCAGCCCCAGCATTTT. Encoded protein: CASSLHSNQPQHF.

This clone came up once. The rearrangement uses TRBV29-1 and TRBJ2-5, with TRBD2 as a possible D gene (6 bases). Germline V lookup: CDR1 SQVTM, CDR2 ANQGSEA. The germline V and J ends were trimmed by 2 bases and 2 bases, with 15 bases remaining between them. The CDR3 is 15 residues long. DNA of the CDR3: TGCAGCGTTGAAACGGCCCGGGGAGGTCAAGAGACCCAGTACTTC. It translates to CSVETARGGQETQYF.

CDR3 amino acids: CASGFGSWGPNSGANVLTF. The CDR3 bases are TGTGCTAGTGGTTTTGGTTCCTGGGGTCCGAACTCTGGGGCCAACGTCCTGACTTTC. The genes are TRBV12-5 and TRBJ2-6; D unclear. V was shortened by 3 bases and J by 0 bases, with 18 bases between the two germline ends. The germline V gene has CDR1 LGHNT and CDR2 FRNRAP. The CDR3 runs 19 residues. The variable domain in full, with the rest retrieved from reference TRBV12-5 and TRBJ2-6, is DARVTQTPRHKVTEMGQEVTMRCQPILGHNTVFWYRQTMMQGLELLAYFRNRAPLDDSGMPKDRFSAEMPDATLATLKIQPSEPRDSAVYFCASGFGSWGPNSGANVLTFGAGSRLTVL.

The chain has TRBV5-1 and TRBJ2-2, with D perhaps matching TRBD2 (5 bases). Germline V gene sequence: CDR1 SGHRS, CDR2 YFSETQ. V was shortened by 2 bases and J by 7 bases, with 12 bases between the two germline ends. The CDR3 contains 14 residues. The CDR3 bases are TGCGCCAGCAGCTTCACGGGCGCGGGCGGGGAGCTGTTTTTT. Protein: CASSFTGAGGELFF.

The chain has TRBV6-6 and TRBJ2-3; D is perhaps TRBD1 (6 bases). V was trimmed by 1 base and J by 4 bases, leaving 9 bases between them. The CDR3 length is 14 residues. The germline gives CDR1 MNHNY, CDR2 SVGAGI (reference sequence). CDR3 in amino acids: CASSYFRGPDTQYF. CDR3 DNA sequence: TGTGCCAGCAGTTACTTCAGGGGTCCAGATACGCAGTATTTT.

This chain joins TRBV25-1 and TRBJ1-2; D is possibly TRBD1 (5 bases). The CDR3 loop spans 13 amino acids. Germline CDR1 and CDR2: MGHDK and SYGVNS. V lost 6 bases to trimming and J lost 6 bases, with 14 bases between them. The CDR3 coding sequence is TGTGCCAGCAGGCGGGACTTGTGGGATGGCTACACCTTC. This gives the protein CASRRDLWDGYTF.

The gene calls are TRBV2 and TRBJ2-5; D not resolved. The germline CDR1 and CDR2 sequences are SNHLY and FYNNEI. The CDR3 contains 15 residues. The V end was cut by 3 bases, the J end by 5 bases, with 16 bases between. The CDR3, as DNA: TGTGCCAGCAGTGATATGGCGCCCCGTAAGGAGACCCAGTACTTC. Translation gives CASSDMAPRKETQYF.

This chain uses TRBV6-5 with TRBJ2-3, with D maybe TRBD1 (6 bases). The CDR3 sequence is 15 residues long. With 5 bases removed from V and 5 bases from J, the gap between germline ends came to 17 bases. Looked up from germline, CDR1 is MNHEY and CDR2 is SVGAGI. The CDR3 DNA follows: TGTGCCAGCAGTCAATATCAAGGGGGTGGAGATACGCAGTATTTT. Residues: CASSQYQGGGDTQYF.

The CDR3 region has the DNA TGTGCCAGCAGTGCGACAGGGGGCGGCACCGGGGAGCTGTTTTTT. As protein: CASSATGGGTGELFF. The rearrangement links TRBV28 to TRBJ2-2, with 10 nucleotides matching TRBD1. Germline values: CDR1 MDHEN, CDR2 SYDVKM. The CDR3 length is 15 residues. J was trimmed by 4 bases and V by 5 bases; bases with no gene match: 4. The full variable domain, with the rest looked up from reference TRBV28 and TRBJ2-2, is DVKVTQSSRYLVKRTGEKVFLECVQDMDHENMFWYRQDPGLGLRLIYFSYDVKMKEKGDIPEGYSVSREKKERFSLILESASTNQTSMYLCASSATGGGTGELFFGEGSRLTVL.

The CDR3 nucleotides are TGCGCCAGCAGCTTGGCAGGGTGGAGTGAAAAACTGTTTTTT. This sequence encodes CASSLAGWSEKLFF. The chain is built from TRBV5-1 and TRBJ1-4; the D gene is possibly TRBD1 (5 bases). Germline V lookup: CDR1 SGHRS, CDR2 YFSETQ. This CDR3 comprises 14 residues. The V and J ends lost 0 bases and 7 bases respectively, with 10 bases between them.